This T cell receptor beta chain was captured in a study of CD8 T cells in ankylosing spondylitis. The sample holds a few counts of this clonotype. What it recognizes is unknown. One entry per CDR3 protein, called by TCRdb with MiXCR from the 5' RACE reads. This table has around 430,000 distinct CDR3 sequences, under 20% appearing once. Germline V gene data show CDR1 as MNHEY and CDR2 as SVGEGT. Trimming removed 7 bases from V and 4 bases from J; junction bases left unmatched: 18. CDR3 size: 17 residues. Study outcomes and limitations: A motif of under 10 highly homologous TCR beta variants was seen as apparently characteristic of ankylosing spondylitis blood. Disease-linked clones were CD8+ and relatively rare in peripheral blood. A subset of motif variants has previously been described in the synovial fluid and blood of reactive arthritis.

Sequenced: blood, either unsorted or a sorted T cell fraction (not recorded which). The chain uses TRBV6-2 or TRBV6-3 and TRBJ1-2; 7 bases are a match to TRBD1. The sequence came from a male donor with ankylosing spondylitis. This CDR3 is CASTYDGQAERSYGYTF. For the CDR3, the DNA is TGTGCCAGCACCTACGACGGACAGGCTGAAAGAAGCTATGGCTACACCTTC.